These 18 T cell receptor beta chains were all obtained from the same sample, sequenced in a study of shared T cell receptors in the human thymus. This table comes from immunoSEQ multiplex PCR, and its TCRdb copy is limited to in-frame clones, with some not included. Of about 730,000 clones listed, 70% to 90% are singletons. These same records also appear under a second study, on human thymus T cells.

Sample: thymocytes. These receptors were taken from a girl less than two years old with a congenital heart defect.

The chain recombines TRBV28 with TRBJ1-1; D remains ambiguous. The CDR3 has 21 residues. Germline CDR1 and CDR2: MDHEN and SYDVKM. Trimming cost V 1 base and J 4 bases, with 31 bases left between them. The CDR3 is CASSLSEQAKSLVANSTEAFF. The CDR3 DNA follows: TGTGCCAGCAGTTTATCAGAACAAGCGAAGAGTCTCGTGGCCAATAGCACTGAAGCTTTCTTT.

V and J are TRBV2 and TRBJ1-2; TRBD1 agrees at 10 bases. CDR1 SNHLY and CDR2 FYNNEI come from the germline V gene. The CDR3 loop spans 15 amino acids. The V gene end was trimmed by 6 bases and the J gene end by 5 bases; junction bases not matched to a gene: 9. CDR3 in DNA: TGTGCCAGCAGGCCGGGACAGGGGAATTTTTATGGCTACACCTTC. This translates into CASRPGQGNFYGYTF.

This clone was observed a handful of times. V usage is TRBV9 and J usage is TRBJ2-2; tentative D call: TRBD2 (6 bases). The CDR3 is made up of 16 amino acids. Germline CDR1 and CDR2: SGDLS and YYNGEE. V dropped 0 bases and J dropped 0 bases, with 9 bases sitting between them. For the CDR3, the DNA is TGTGCCAGCAGCGTAGCTTCGGGGGCGAACACCGGGGAGCTGTTTTTT. Its translation is CASSVASGANTGELFF.

This chain uses TRBV25-1 with TRBJ2-3; TRBD2 is a possible D gene (5 bases). Germline CDR1 MGHDK, CDR2 SYGVNS. The length of the CDR3 is 13 residues. Trimming cost V 2 bases and J 6 bases, with 9 bases left between them. The CDR3 DNA reads as TGTGCCAGCAGTGAACCGGGAAGGGATACGCAGTATTTT. Amino acids: CASSEPGRDTQYF.

The rearrangement uses TRBV10-3 and TRBJ2-1; TRBD2 might be the D (6 bases). The CDR3 contains 13 residues. Germline CDR1 reads ENHRY; CDR2 reads SYGVKD. V was pared by 7 bases and J by 7 bases, with 14 bases between. CDR3: CAINPGGGNEQFF. Here the CDR3 DNA reads TGTGCCATCAATCCCGGGGGAGGAAATGAGCAGTTCTTC.

The J gene is TRBJ1-1, the V gene TRBV5-6, with D hard to call. This CDR3 has 14 residues. Germline V gene sequence: CDR1 SGHDT, CDR2 YYEEEE. V lost 4 bases to trimming and J lost 0 bases, with 10 bases between them. The CDR3 region has the DNA TGTGCCAGCAGCGCGAGTTTTATGAACACTGAAGCTTTCTTT. Amino acids: CASSASFMNTEAFF.

J is TRBJ2-3 and V is TRBV4-2, with 11 nucleotides matching TRBD2. The germline V gene has CDR1 LGHNA and CDR2 YNFKEQ. The CDR3 sequence is 18 residues long. Trimming took 0 bases from V and 0 from J; bases not matched to a gene: 5. The CDR3 DNA reads TGTGCCAGCAGCCAAGATCTAGCGGGGGGCACTAGCACAGATACGCAGTATTTT. Translation: CASSQDLAGGTSTDTQYF.

V is TRBV12-5 and J is TRBJ2-3, with 10 bases that match TRBD2. This CDR3 contains 18 residues. Trimming at V came to 2 bases and at J to 5 bases, leaving 13 bases not matched to a gene. Germline assignment: CDR1 LGHNT and CDR2 FRNRAP. CDR3 sequence (DNA): TGTGCTAGTGGTTTGCCTCCCCTGAGCGGGGGGGCCGTAGATACGCAGTATTTT. This translates into CASGLPPLSGGAVDTQYF.

J is TRBJ2-5 and V is TRBV9, with D tentatively TRBD1 (5 bases). Germline CDR1 SGDLS, CDR2 YYNGEE. The CDR3 is 14 amino acids. Trimming left V 0 bases short and J 4 bases short, with 10 bases between. The CDR3 region is CASSVEGDRETQYF. CDR3 DNA sequence: TGTGCCAGCAGCGTAGAAGGGGATCGAGAGACCCAGTACTTC.

Remarks on this clone: Other DNA variants within this sample encode the same CDR3. The chain links TRBV6-1 to TRBJ2-3; TRBD2 might be the D (6 bases). The CDR3 is 14 residues long. In germline, CDR1 is MNHNS, CDR2 SASEGT. V gave up 1 base and J gave up 3 bases, with 8 bases separating them. CDR3 nucleotides: TGTGCCAGCAGTGAAGTGGGGGGAACAGATACGCAGTATTTT. Translating it yields CASSEVGGTDTQYF.

V and J are TRBV28 and TRBJ1-6; no definite D call. The CDR3 has 16 amino acids. Trimming pared 6 bases from V and 4 bases from J, leaving 16 bases between. From germline, CDR1 is MDHEN and CDR2 SYDVKM. The CDR3: CASSTGRASYNSPLHF. CDR3 in DNA: TGTGCCAGCAGCACGGGGAGGGCTTCTTATAATTCACCCCTCCACTTT.

This chain uses TRBV6-1 with TRBJ1-3; D call uncertain. V gave up 1 base and J gave up 0 bases, with 7 bases separating them. The CDR3 contains 15 residues. From germline, CDR1 is MNHNS and CDR2 SASEGT. The CDR3 DNA is TGTGCCAGCAGTGAAGGACCTAGCTCTGGAAACACCATATATTTT. It yields the protein CASSEGPSSGNTIYF.

The V and J genes are TRBV7-8 and TRBJ1-4; 9 nucleotides align to TRBD1. CDR1 is SGHVS, CDR2 FQNEAQ, per germline. The junction had 16 bases not matched to a gene; V was cut back by 5 bases and J by 3 bases. The CDR3 is 19 amino acids. The CDR3, as DNA: TGTGCCAGCAGCAATCCCCCGGGACAGGGTCGGTTTGCTAATGAAAAACTGTTTTTT. Encoded protein: CASSNPPGQGRFANEKLFF.

This chain joins TRBV29-1 and TRBJ1-1; tentative D call: TRBD1 (6 bases). The germline V gene encodes CDR1 SQVTM and CDR2 ANQGSEA. CDR3 length: 16 amino acids. V lost 6 bases to trimming and J lost 0 bases, with 20 bases between them. The CDR3 DNA follows: TGCAGCGTCGACACAGGGCGTGGGACAATGAACACTGAAGCTTTCTTT. It encodes CSVDTGRGTMNTEAFF. The full variable domain, completed using reference TRBV29-1 and TRBJ1-1, is SAVISQKPSRDICQRGTSLTIQCQVDSQVTMMFWYRQQPGQSLTLIATANQGSEATYESGFVIDKFPISRPNLTFSTLTVSNMSPEDSSIYLCSVDTGRGTMNTEAFFGQGTRLTVV.

There are a few counts of this clone. The chain employs TRBV6-5 and TRBJ1-2; TRBD1 agrees at 10 bases. Trimming removed 4 bases from V and 4 bases from J; junction bases left unmatched: 6. The CDR3 runs 15 residues. CDR1 is MNHEY and CDR2 is SVGAGI in the germline V gene. CDR3 nucleotides: TGTGCCAGCAGTTCTGGCCGGGACAGGGGCTATGGCTACACCTTC. Amino acid sequence: CASSSGRDRGYGYTF.

The chain joins TRBV29-1 to TRBJ2-7, with TRBD2 matching 7 bases. V lost 6 bases, J lost 4 bases, and 9 bases stayed unmatched. The CDR3 is 13 residues long. Germline values: CDR1 SQVTM, CDR2 ANQGSEA. In DNA form, the CDR3 reads TGCAGCGTAACGCCTTGGGGGGGTTACGAGCAGTACTTC. Encoded protein: CSVTPWGGYEQYF.

This chain uses TRBV29-1 with TRBJ1-1, with a weak D call TRBD1 (5 bases). There are 12 residues in the CDR3. V lost 8 bases to trimming and J lost 1 base, with 11 bases between them. Germline CDR1 reads SQVTM; CDR2 reads ANQGSEA. The CDR3 here is CSPRQQNTEAFF. The CDR3 nucleotides read TGCAGCCCCAGACAGCAGAACACTGAAGCTTTCTTT.

The chain links TRBV6-5 to TRBJ1-5; D is undetermined. CDR3 size: 14 residues. The ends were cut back, 2 bases at V and 6 bases at J, with 11 bases in the middle. Germline V gene sequence: CDR1 MNHEY, CDR2 SVGAGI. CDR3 sequence reads: CASSYMPKAQPQHF. The CDR3 DNA sequence: TGTGCCAGCAGTTACATGCCCAAAGCTCAGCCCCAGCATTTT.